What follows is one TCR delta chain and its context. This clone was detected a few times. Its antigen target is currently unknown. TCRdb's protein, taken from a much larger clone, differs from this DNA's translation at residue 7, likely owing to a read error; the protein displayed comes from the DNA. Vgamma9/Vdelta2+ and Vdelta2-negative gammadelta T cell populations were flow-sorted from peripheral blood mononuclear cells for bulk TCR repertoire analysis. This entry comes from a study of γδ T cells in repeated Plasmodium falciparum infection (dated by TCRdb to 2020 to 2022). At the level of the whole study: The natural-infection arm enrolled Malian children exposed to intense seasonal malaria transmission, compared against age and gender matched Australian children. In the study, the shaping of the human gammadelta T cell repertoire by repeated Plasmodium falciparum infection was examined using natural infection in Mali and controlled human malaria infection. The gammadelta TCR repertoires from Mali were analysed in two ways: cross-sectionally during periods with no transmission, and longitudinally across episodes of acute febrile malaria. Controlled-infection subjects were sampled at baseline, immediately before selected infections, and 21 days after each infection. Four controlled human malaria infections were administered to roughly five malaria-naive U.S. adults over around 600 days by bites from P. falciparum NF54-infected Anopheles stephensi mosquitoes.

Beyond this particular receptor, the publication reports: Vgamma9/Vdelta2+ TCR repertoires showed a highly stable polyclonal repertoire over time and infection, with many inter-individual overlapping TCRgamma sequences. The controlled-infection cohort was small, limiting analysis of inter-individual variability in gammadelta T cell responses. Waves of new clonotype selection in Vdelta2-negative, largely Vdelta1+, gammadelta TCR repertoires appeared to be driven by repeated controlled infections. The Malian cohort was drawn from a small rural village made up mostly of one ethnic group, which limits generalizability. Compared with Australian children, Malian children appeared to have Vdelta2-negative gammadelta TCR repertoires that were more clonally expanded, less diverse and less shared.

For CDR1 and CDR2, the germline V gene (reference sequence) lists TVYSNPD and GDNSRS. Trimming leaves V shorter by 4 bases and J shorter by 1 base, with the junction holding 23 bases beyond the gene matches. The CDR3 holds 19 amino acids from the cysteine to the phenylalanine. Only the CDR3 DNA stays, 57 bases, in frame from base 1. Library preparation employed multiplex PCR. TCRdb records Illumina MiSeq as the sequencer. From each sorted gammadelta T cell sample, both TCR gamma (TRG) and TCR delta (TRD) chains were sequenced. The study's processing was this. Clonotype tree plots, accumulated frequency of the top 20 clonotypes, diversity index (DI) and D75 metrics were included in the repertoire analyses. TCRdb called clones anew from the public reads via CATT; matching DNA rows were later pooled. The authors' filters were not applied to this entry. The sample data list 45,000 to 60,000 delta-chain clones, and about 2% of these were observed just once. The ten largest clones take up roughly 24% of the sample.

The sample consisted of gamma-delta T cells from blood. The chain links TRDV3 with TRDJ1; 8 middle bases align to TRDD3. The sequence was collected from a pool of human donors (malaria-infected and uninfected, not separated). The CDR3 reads CACYLPAGIPRACTDKLIF. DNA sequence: TGTGCCTGCTATCTTCCTGCGGGGATACCCCGAGCCTGCACCGATAAACTCATCTTT.